These 21 T cell receptor beta chains were sequenced from one sample in a study of identical twins listed by TCRdb under 2016. Libraries were made using 5' RACE. The instrument was an Illumina HiSeq 2000. TCRdb trimmed public reads at Q25 via fastp, called clones via MiXCR and kept in-frame beta chains. CDR3 protein duplicates are merged, each entry listing the most common genes and DNA. The sample contains around 450,000 distinct CDR3 sequences, more than 13% of them found a single time. The ten largest clones capture around 0.57% of the sample. A further study also used this sample, focusing on yellow fever vaccine responses in identical twins.

The sample comprised CD4+ T cells sorted from blood. These TCRs come from a woman under 30 in good health.

This clonotype was observed many times. The chain employs TRBV6-2 or TRBV6-3 and TRBJ2-7, with 7 nucleotides matching TRBD1. The CDR3 consists of 14 residues. V lost 5 bases, J lost 1 base, and 5 bases stayed unmatched. The V gene's germline CDR1 is MNHEY and CDR2 SVGEGT. CDR3 coding DNA: TGTGCCAGCAGTCCAGGGACAGCTTCCTACGAGCAGTACTTC. Translation gives CASSPGTASYEQYF.

The J gene is TRBJ2-1, the V gene TRBV20-1; D ambiguous. The CDR3 has 10 amino acids. Trimming took off 3 bases at V and 15 bases at J, with 12 bases between the two ends. Germline V gene sequence: CDR1 DFQATT, CDR2 SNEGSKA (reference sequence). The CDR3 nucleotides read TGCAGTGCTAGCGGGTTACAGCTGTTCTTC. Translation gives CSASGLQLFF.

This rearrangement joins TRBV7-2 to TRBJ2-7, with D possibly being TRBD1 (5 bases). The germline V and J ends were trimmed by 6 bases and 3 bases, with 15 bases remaining between them. Germline-derived CDR1 and CDR2 are SGHTA and FQGNSA. CDR3 size: 14 residues. In DNA, the CDR3 is TGTGCCAGCAGTACCCCTGGACACCTCTACGAGCAGTACTTC. Its translation is CASSTPGHLYEQYF.

The chain has TRBV6-1 and TRBJ2-7; 7 nucleotides agree with TRBD2. V dropped 6 bases and J dropped 3; count of bases not matched to a gene: 14. CDR3 length equals 16 residues. Germline loops: CDR1 MNHNS, CDR2 SASEGT. The CDR3 spells CASRDPLVGGGYEQYF. The CDR3, as DNA: TGTGCCAGCAGGGATCCCCTTGTTGGGGGGGGCTACGAGCAGTACTTC.

This chain connects TRBV20-1 to TRBJ1-5, with 9 nucleotides matching TRBD1. Looked up from germline, CDR1 is DFQATT and CDR2 is SNEGSKA (reference sequence). The J segment lost 4 bases and the V segment lost 0 bases, leaving 4 bases of the junction unmatched. The length of the CDR3 is 15 residues. CDR3 DNA sequence: TGCAGTGCTAGAGATCCCGGGACAGGGAATCAGCCCCAGCATTTT. Translation: CSARDPGTGNQPQHF.

This clonotype was seen a few times. The chain carries TRBV4-3 and TRBJ2-3; a weak D match, TRBD1 (6 bases). Per the germline V gene, CDR1 is LGHNA and CDR2 is YSLEER. Between the trimmed V and J ends, which lost 0 bases and 7 bases, there was a span of 17 bases. CDR3 length: 16 amino acids. This CDR3 reads CASSQDHGVGGNTQYF. CDR3 sequence (DNA): TGCGCCAGCAGCCAAGACCACGGGGTTGGGGGCAATACGCAGTATTTT.

J is TRBJ2-3 and V is TRBV5-1; the match to TRBD2 covers 10 bases. The CDR3 length is 16 residues. V was pared by 4 bases and J by 4 bases, with 9 bases of the junction left unmatched. The germline CDR1 and CDR2 sequences are SGHRS and YFSETQ. In DNA, the CDR3 is TGCGCCAGCAGCATCTCAAGCGGGAGGGGGGCAGATACGCAGTATTTT. Encoded protein: CASSISSGRGADTQYF.

The V and J genes are TRBV6-5 and TRBJ2-5, with D possibly being TRBD1 (6 bases). The CDR3 runs 15 residues. In germline, CDR1 is MNHEY, CDR2 SVGAGI. V was trimmed by 1 base and J by 5 bases, leaving 14 bases between them. Written as DNA, the CDR3 is TGTGCCAGCAGTTACTTACAGGGTTATTCTGAGACCCAGTACTTC. This translates into CASSYLQGYSETQYF.

Many counts were recorded for this clonotype. The chain carries TRBV24-1 and TRBJ2-3, with 7 bases that match TRBD1. Germline V gene data show CDR1 as KGHDR and CDR2 as SFDVKD. The junction had 10 bases not matched to a gene; V was cut back by 4 bases and J by 7 bases. The CDR3 sequence is 15 residues long. CDR3 sequence reads: CATSETGDVLNTQYF. CDR3 DNA: TGTGCCACCAGTGAAACAGGGGACGTTCTTAATACGCAGTATTTT.

This clonotype was seen a handful of times. J is TRBJ2-6 and V is TRBV11-2, with D maybe TRBD1 (6 bases). CDR3 size: 18 residues. Trimming took 6 bases from V and 0 from J, leaving 18 bases between them. Germline assignment: CDR1 SGHAT and CDR2 FQNNGV. CDR3 nucleotide sequence: TGTGCCAGCAGATCTGGACAGACCGTTAGCTCTGGGGCCAACGTCCTGACTTTC. Its protein product is CASRSGQTVSSGANVLTF.

This clonotype was found a few times. The chain links TRBV2 to TRBJ1-5; D is perhaps TRBD1 (5 bases). Germline CDR1 is SNHLY and CDR2 is FYNNEI. Trimming took 7 bases from V and 3 from J, leaving 10 bases between them. This CDR3 has 13 residues. CDR3 nucleotide sequence: TGTGCCAGCAAGTTGACAGTCAATCAGCCCCAGCATTTT. It specifies CASKLTVNQPQHF.

This clonotype was counted at least ten times. The chain carries TRBV24-1 and TRBJ2-1, with 7 bases that match TRBD2. The V segment lost 0 bases and the J segment 3 bases; nucleotides outside the gene matches: 4. The CDR3 consists of 16 residues. Germline V gene lookup returns CDR1 KGHDR and CDR2 SFDVKD. This CDR3 is CATSDLGGEVYNEQFF. Here the CDR3 DNA reads TGTGCCACCAGTGATTTGGGGGGGGAAGTCTACAATGAGCAGTTCTTC.

In this sample, this clonotype turned up many times. The chain carries TRBV7-9 and TRBJ2-3; D gene unclear. With 4 bases removed from V and 2 bases from J, the gap between germline ends came to 4 bases. CDR3 length: 12 residues. Germline V gene data show CDR1 as SEHNR and CDR2 as FQNEAQ (reference sequence). CDR3 nucleotide sequence: TGTGCCAGCAGCTCCATCACAGATACGCAGTATTTT. This translates into CASSSITDTQYF.

This clonotype occurred a few times. The V and J genes are TRBV5-1 and TRBJ2-7; D is undetermined. The CDR3 spans 14 residues. Germline V gene sequence: CDR1 SGHRS, CDR2 YFSETQ. The V end was cut by 0 bases, the J end by 3 bases, with 10 bases between. This CDR3 reads CASSLVSMNYEQYF. Written as DNA, the CDR3 is TGCGCCAGCAGCTTGGTTTCCATGAACTACGAGCAGTACTTC.

CDR3 DNA sequence: TGCGCCAGCAGCCCTCGGCTAGCGAGCTACAATGAGCAGTTCTTC. Encoded protein: CASSPRLASYNEQFF. The chain employs TRBV4-1 and TRBJ2-1, with a weak D call TRBD2 (6 bases). The CDR3 spans 15 residues. The V and J ends lost 4 bases and 3 bases respectively, with 13 bases between them. CDR1 is MGHRA and CDR2 is YSYEKL in the germline V gene.

The rearrangement joins TRBV5-1 to TRBJ2-2; D is perhaps TRBD2 (6 bases). In germline, CDR1 is SGHRS, CDR2 YFSETQ. The CDR3 loop spans 14 amino acids. V gave up 2 bases and J gave up 3 bases, with 8 bases separating them. This CDR3 is CASSLGGHTGELFF. DNA of the CDR3: TGCGCCAGCAGCTTAGGAGGGCACACCGGGGAGCTGTTTTTT.

This clonotype showed up just a few times. This chain links TRBV20-1 with TRBJ1-6, with no clear D. There are 12 residues in the CDR3. Germline CDR1 and CDR2: DFQATT and SNEGSKA (reference sequence). Trimming removed 4 bases from V and 12 bases from J, with 13 bases in between. CDR3 amino acids: CSANQGMEPLHF. CDR3 nucleotides: TGCAGTGCTAACCAAGGAATGGAACCCCTCCACTTT.

The sample holds many counts of this clonotype. V gene TRBV27 combines with J gene TRBJ2-5, with D maybe TRBD1 (6 bases). Germline V gene data show CDR1 as MNHEY and CDR2 as SMNVEV (reference sequence). This CDR3 is built from 16 residues. With 3 bases removed from V and 1 base from J, the gap between germline ends came to 15 bases. The CDR3 DNA reads as TGTGCCAGCAGTTTTTCCCTCGGGACACTCCAAGAGACCCAGTACTTC. Amino acid sequence: CASSFSLGTLQETQYF.

The table lists this clonotype with a few counts. This sequence joins TRBV24-1 and TRBJ2-7, with D possibly matching TRBD1 (6 bases). The germline V gene encodes CDR1 KGHDR and CDR2 SFDVKD. The CDR3 runs 16 residues. V was pared by 3 bases and J by 3 bases, with 17 bases between. Written as DNA, the CDR3 is TGTGCCACCAGTGATGGCCTCTCGGGACACCACTACGAGCAGTACTTC. This gives the protein CATSDGLSGHHYEQYF.

This chain joins TRBV12-3 or TRBV12-4 and TRBJ2-7, with D possibly called TRBD1 or TRBD2 (5 bases each). The CDR3 has 13 residues. V was pared by 1 base and J by 6 bases, with 10 bases between. This CDR3 reads CASSLGTGLEQYF. The CDR3 DNA is TGTGCCAGCAGTTTAGGGACGGGGCTCGAGCAGTACTTC.

This clonotype was counted between two and nine times. The J gene is TRBJ2-3, the V gene TRBV20-1; tentatively, D is TRBD2 (5 bases). V was shortened by 6 bases and J by 4 bases, with 20 bases between the two germline ends. Germline V gene lookup returns CDR1 DFQATT and CDR2 SNEGSKA (reference sequence). The CDR3 runs to 15 residues. CDR3 protein: CSAPPLEVFADTQYF. The DNA for the CDR3 is TGCAGTGCGCCCCCACTAGAAGTCTTTGCAGATACGCAGTATTTT.